This TCR beta chain was profiled in a study of CD8+ T cells in alopecia areata. Study information: Tofacitinib treatment spanned 6 to 18 months, with 6 months off drug afterward.

Treatment defined: oral pan-JAK inhibitor, 5-10 mg twice daily. Alopecia areata patients provided lesional scalp punch biopsies and peripheral blood, both collected for the study. The CDR3 runs 16 residues. Trimming shortened V by 2 bases and J by 2 bases, and 13 bases separated the two germline ends. CDR1 SGHAT and CDR2 FQNNGV come from the germline V gene. Of note for this clone: Antigen specificity is unknown.

It was cDNA, reverse transcribed from extracted RNA, that served as the sequencing template. Assay used: immunoSEQ multiplex PCR; TCRdb lists only in-frame clones, some missing. Among approximately 180,000 clones listed, roughly 60% were seen once. Notes on the study in general: TCR sharing across patients was less clear than in mice, possibly HLA-related. Having one nonresponder leaves uncertain how baseline CD8+ expansion relates to response.

This material consisted of CD4+ T cells sorted from blood, taken at week 24, from a patient treated with tofacitinib. This clonotype was sampled from a human donor with alopecia areata. V usage is TRBV11-2 and J usage is TRBJ1-5, with D perhaps matching TRBD1 (5 bases). CDR3 sequence (DNA): TGTGCCAGCAGCTTATGGGGGGGGAAAGGCAATCAGCCCCAGCATTTT. This sequence encodes CASSLWGGKGNQPQHF. The full variable domain, with the rest looked up from reference TRBV11-2 and TRBJ1-5, is EAGVAQSPRYKIIEKRQSVAFWCNPISGHATLYWYQQILGQGPKLLIQFQNNGVVDDSQLPKDRFSAERLKGVDSTLKIQPAKLEDSAVYLCASSLWGGKGNQPQHFGDGTRLSIL.